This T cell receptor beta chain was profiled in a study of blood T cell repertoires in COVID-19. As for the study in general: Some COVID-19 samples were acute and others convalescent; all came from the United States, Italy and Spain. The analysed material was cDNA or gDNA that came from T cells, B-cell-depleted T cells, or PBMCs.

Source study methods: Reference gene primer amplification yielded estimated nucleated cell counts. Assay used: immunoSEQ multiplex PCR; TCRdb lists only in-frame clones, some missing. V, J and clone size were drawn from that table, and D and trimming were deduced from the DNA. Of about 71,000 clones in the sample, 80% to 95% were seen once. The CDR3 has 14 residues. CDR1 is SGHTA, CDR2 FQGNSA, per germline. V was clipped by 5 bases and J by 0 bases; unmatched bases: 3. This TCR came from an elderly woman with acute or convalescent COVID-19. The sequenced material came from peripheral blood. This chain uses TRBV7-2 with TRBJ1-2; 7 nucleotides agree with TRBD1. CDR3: CASSIQGTNYGYTF. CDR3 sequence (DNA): TGTGCCAGCAGCATACAGGGGACTAACTATGGCTACACCTTC.